Each of the 14 T cell receptor beta chains below was sequenced from the same sample in a study of shared clonotypes between healthy human individuals. TCRdb's copy holds only in-frame clones and misses some; the assay was immunoSEQ multiplex PCR. The repertoire consists of about 460,000 clones, with around 77% occurring once and the leading ten covering 9.5% to 15%. The specimen sequenced was PBMCs. All receptors come from a woman in her thirties or forties in good health. Some clones in this sample may be carry-over from other donors' samples.

The rearrangement uses TRBV6-5 and TRBJ1-4, with D possibly matching TRBD1 (6 bases). The CDR3 spans 14 residues. Looked up from germline, CDR1 is MNHEY and CDR2 is SVGAGI. Trimming left V 5 bases short and J 8 bases short, with 15 bases between. CDR3 loop: CASSTGLLREKLFF. The CDR3 DNA is TGTGCCAGCAGTACAGGGCTGTTAAGGGAAAAACTGTTTTTT.

The V gene is TRBV28, the J gene TRBJ2-7; D might be TRBD1 (6 bases). Germline V gene sequence: CDR1 MDHEN, CDR2 SYDVKM. The CDR3 runs to 13 residues. Trimming left V 2 bases short and J 5 bases short, with 10 bases between. The CDR3 sequence: CASSLPGVHEQYF. The CDR3 nucleotides read TGTGCCAGCAGTTTACCAGGGGTCCACGAGCAGTACTTC.

The sample holds a few counts of this clone. The chain joins TRBV27 to TRBJ1-5; D uncertain. V was pared by 6 bases and J by 4 bases, with 13 bases between. The CDR3 has 14 residues. Germline V gives CDR1 MNHEY, CDR2 SMNVEV (reference sequence). The CDR3 region is CASRRLGDNQPQHF. The CDR3, as DNA: TGTGCCAGCAGGAGGCTCGGGGATAATCAGCCCCAGCATTTT.

In this sample, this clone turned up once. Other nucleotide sequences from this sample produce the same CDR3. The rearrangement joins TRBV30 to TRBJ1-1; D may be TRBD1 (5 bases). Trimming cost V 0 bases and J 8 bases, with 16 bases left between them. Germline V gives CDR1 GTSNPN, CDR2 SVGIG (reference sequence). This CDR3 spans 14 amino acids. CDR3 residues: CAWSVTGGTAEAFF. Here the CDR3 DNA reads TGTGCCTGGAGTGTAACAGGAGGAACCGCCGAAGCTTTCTTT.

The V gene is TRBV5-4, the J gene TRBJ1-1; D gene unclear. The length of the CDR3 is 13 residues. Germline V gene data show CDR1 as SGHNT and CDR2 as YYREEE (reference sequence). Trimming stripped 0 bases from V and 4 bases from J, with 7 bases between. The chain's CDR3 is CASSLAGFTEAFF. CDR3 DNA: TGTGCCAGCAGCTTGGCAGGTTTCACTGAAGCTTTCTTT.

The gene calls are TRBV4-3 and TRBJ2-2; 8 bases agree with TRBD2. V gave up 4 bases and J gave up 5 bases; unmatched junction bases: 9. This CDR3 comprises 16 residues. Germline values: CDR1 LGHNA, CDR2 YSLEER. This CDR3 reads CASSREAGGDTGELFF. The CDR3 nucleotides read TGCGCCAGCAGCCGGGAGGCGGGAGGTGATACCGGGGAGCTGTTTTTT.

J is TRBJ1-1 and V is TRBV25-1; a possible D gene is TRBD1 (5 bases). CDR3 length equals 14 residues. The germline V gene encodes CDR1 MGHDK and CDR2 SYGVNS. The V gene lost 2 bases and the J gene lost 4 bases, with 11 bases spanning the gap. DNA for the CDR3: TGTGCCAGCAGTGAACCTGAGAGGGGCACTGAAGCTTTCTTT. Its translation: CASSEPERGTEAFF. The full variable domain, its missing parts supplied by reference TRBV25-1 and TRBJ1-1, is EADIYQTPRYLVIGTGKKITLECSQTMGHDKMYWYQQDPGMELHLIHYSYGVNSTEKGDLSSESTVSRIRTEHFPLTLESARPSHTSQYLCASSEPERGTEAFFGQGTRLTVV.

This CDR3 reads CASSDGPGTITGELFF. In DNA, the CDR3 is TGTGCCAGCAGTGACGGACCCGGGACAATCACCGGGGAGCTGTTTTTT. V gene TRBV2 combines with J gene TRBJ2-2; possible D gene TRBD1, 6 bases. This CDR3 spans 16 amino acids. Trimming took 3 bases from V and 4 from J, leaving 15 bases between them. Germline V lookup: CDR1 SNHLY, CDR2 FYNNEI. The variable domain in full, completed from reference TRBV2 and TRBJ2-2, reads EPEVTQTPSHQVTQMGQEVILRCVPISNHLYFYWYRQILGQKVEFLVSFYNNEISEKSEIFDDQFSVERPDGSNFTLKIRSTKLEDSAMYFCASSDGPGTITGELFFGEGSRLTVL.

The CDR3 sequence: CASSLTGATYGYTF. The DNA of the CDR3 is TGTGCCAGCAGCCTGACAGGGGCCACTTATGGCTACACCTTC. This sequence joins TRBV7-3 and TRBJ1-2; 8 bases line up with TRBD1. J was trimmed by 5 bases and V by 5 bases; bases with no gene match: 7. This CDR3 spans 14 amino acids. CDR1 is SGHTA, CDR2 FQGTGA, per germline.

The chain has TRBV19 and TRBJ2-3, with D possibly TRBD1 on 6 matching bases. CDR3 length: 13 amino acids. Trimming left V 11 bases short and J 2 bases short, with 14 bases between. Germline V gene sequence: CDR1 LNHDA, CDR2 SQIVND (reference sequence). CDR3 DNA sequence: TGTGCCTCCTCCAGGGGCTACACAGATACGCAGTATTTT. Residues: CASSRGYTDTQYF.

The sample holds a few counts of this clone. The gene calls are TRBV6-6 and TRBJ2-5; possibly TRBD1 or TRBD2 for D (5 bases each). The DNA matches TRBJ2-7 better at its end, which makes the J call doubtful. Looked up from germline, CDR1 is MNHNY and CDR2 is SVGAGI (reference sequence). This CDR3 contains 12 residues. The CDR3 sequence: CASSRDGYEQYF. CDR3 in DNA: TGTGCCAGCAGCCGGGACGGCTACGAGCAGTACTTC.

The CDR3 region is CASRSLAAEQFF. The CDR3 DNA is TGTGCCAGCAGAAGCTTAGCGGCAGAGCAGTTCTTC. The rearrangement joins TRBV28 to TRBJ2-1; a weak D match, TRBD2 (6 bases). V was trimmed by 6 bases and J by 10 bases, leaving 13 bases between them. CDR1 is MDHEN, CDR2 SYDVKM, per germline. The CDR3 spans 12 residues.

The CDR3 DNA follows: TGCAGCGCTGGGAGGCGGGACATCCAAGAGACCCAGTACTTC. It specifies CSAGRRDIQETQYF. The chain has TRBV29-1 and TRBJ2-5, with D perhaps matching TRBD1 or TRBD2 (6 bases each). The V gene's germline CDR1 is SQVTM and CDR2 ANQGSEA. The CDR3 is made up of 14 amino acids. V shed 7 bases and J shed 1 base, with 16 bases lying between them. Combining the CDR3 with reference TRBV29-1 and TRBJ2-5 gives the whole variable domain SAVISQKPSRDICQRGTSLTIQCQVDSQVTMMFWYRQQPGQSLTLIATANQGSEATYESGFVIDKFPISRPNLTFSTLTVSNMSPEDSSIYLCSAGRRDIQETQYFGPGTRLLVL.

This chain joins TRBV10-3 and TRBJ1-3; D unclear. This CDR3 comprises 17 residues. V shed 2 bases and J shed 0 bases, with 14 bases lying between them. CDR1 and CDR2 (germline): ENHRY, SYGVKD. The CDR3 sequence: CAISELEGSRSGNTIYF. The DNA for the CDR3 is TGTGCCATCAGTGAGCTCGAGGGCAGCCGCTCTGGAAACACCATATATTTT.